This T cell receptor beta chain was obtained from a study of OX40 agonist ivuxolimab in advanced cancers. About the investigation overall: The costimulatory receptor OX40 (CD134) was targeted by ivuxolimab, a fully human IgG2 agonistic monoclonal antibody. Intravenous ivuxolimab was administered to patients every 2 weeks at six dose levels: 0.01, 0.1, 0.3, 1.5, 3 and 10 mg/kg. Among the roughly 52 dose-escalation patients, some 20 had hepatocellular carcinoma, approximately 15 melanoma, 9 renal cell carcinoma and 9 head and neck cancer. In the dose-escalation cohort, 70% to 85% of patients were male, and the mean age was approximately 60 years with a range of about 23 to 79. Patients were allowed to have had prior anti-PD-1, anti-PD-L1 or anti-CTLA-4 therapy, and around two fifths of the dose-escalation patients had been treated with checkpoint inhibitors. Three dose-escalation patients achieved partial responses, one with hepatocellular carcinoma and two with cutaneous melanoma. Peripheral TCRbeta sequencing was intended to test whether TCR sequence diversity was altered and clonal T-cell expansion was caused by ivuxolimab. The paper covers the monotherapy dose-escalation part of the phase I ivuxolimab trial, which included N ≈ 50 patients.

This clone was seen just once. Its antigen specificity is not known. No clone much larger than this one lies a single base away; base qualities are absent. For sequencing of the TCRbeta CDR3 region, genomic DNA was extracted from the sorted cells. The immunoSEQ Assay was used to sequence the TCRbeta CDR3 regions. TCRdb took this table from immuneACCESS and kept in-frame rearrangements with V and J called. Such tables lack part of the clones; where checked against another copy, unresolved V genes explain under half of the gap, and the rest is unexplained. For this sample the table gives 76,000 or so clones, of which about 89% were detected only once. The ten largest clones add up to around 0.78% of the sample. General conclusions and limits of the study: In the 0.1-3.0 mg/kg groups, partial responders had among the lowest normalized peripheral clonal expansion, particularly in CD8+ T cells. At doses from 0.1 to 3.0 mg/kg, clonal expansion was seen in both CD4+ and CD8+ blood T cells between baseline and week 6. The antigen specificity of the peripheral T cells that underwent clonal expansion was not determined. After ivuxolimab, more expanded clones were found on average in CD8+ T cells than in CD4+ T cells. Low levels of normalized T-cell clonal expansion were also seen in some patients who did not respond.

Reading from cysteine to phenylalanine, the CDR3 counts 14 amino acids. Only CDR3 DNA is held: 42 bases, read in frame from base 1. The junction shows trimming of 2 bases on V and 6 bases on J, and the gene matches do not reach 4 bases of it. Per the germline V gene, MNHEY is the CDR1 and SVGAGI is the CDR2. The trial excluded patients who had a history of autoimmune disease or were on systemic immunosuppression. Peripheral blood for TCR sequencing was collected from all dose cohorts at baseline, on cycle 4 day 1, and on cycle 7 day 1. The samples were taken from a phase I, first-in-human, multicenter, open-label dose-escalation trial of ivuxolimab. Adults with locally advanced or metastatic head and neck squamous cell, hepatocellular, melanoma or renal cell carcinoma were enrolled in the trial. Before TCR sequencing, CD4+ T cells and CD8+ T cells from peripheral blood were sorted into separate populations.

The V and J genes are TRBV6-5 and TRBJ2-7, and TRBD1 matches 10 of the central bases. The sequencing here drew on CD4+ or CD8+ T cells sorted from blood, taken in a trial of the OX40 agonist ivuxolimab. The TCR was taken from an adult with an advanced solid tumor such as melanoma, head and neck, liver or kidney cancer. The CDR3 protein sequence reads: CASSYRDRGSEQYF. The base sequence is TGTGCCAGCAGTTACCGGGACAGGGGCTCCGAGCAGTACTTC.